A single sample gave rise to the 24 T cell receptor beta chains below, sequenced in a study of control samples from healthy donors and cancer patients (TCRdb year 2020). The library came from the immunoSEQ multiplex PCR assay. TCRdb took this table from immuneACCESS and kept in-frame rearrangements with V and J called. Such tables lack part of the clones; where checked against another copy, unresolved V genes explain under half of the gap, and the rest is unexplained. The sample yields about 100,000 clones; 80% to 90% were counted once. Jointly, the top ten make up roughly 13% of the sample. Sequencing was done on a sample of blood. These receptors all stem from a man aged 25 to 40 in good health.

This clone appeared once. The genes are TRBV28 and TRBJ2-3; the D gene is possibly TRBD1 (7 bases). There are 13 residues in the CDR3. CDR1 and CDR2 (germline): MDHEN, SYDVKM. V gave up 8 bases and J gave up 7 bases, with 16 bases separating them. The CDR3 DNA reads as TGTGCCAGCCAGGGGGGCGGGAAATATACGCAGTATTTT. Translating it yields CASQGGGKYTQYF.

This clone is categorized as medium-sized. This chain connects TRBV2 to TRBJ2-7; perhaps TRBD2 as D (6 bases). V lost 2 bases to trimming and J lost 2 bases, with 10 bases between them. Per germline, CDR1 SNHLY and CDR2 FYNNEI. This CDR3 has 14 residues. The CDR3, as DNA: TGTGCCAGCAGTGAATGGGGGGAGACCTACGAGCAGTACTTC. Protein product: CASSEWGETYEQYF. Filled out from reference TRBV2 and TRBJ2-7, the complete variable domain reads EPEVTQTPSHQVTQMGQEVILRCVPISNHLYFYWYRQILGQKVEFLVSFYNNEISEKSEIFDDQFSVERPDGSNFTLKIRSTKLEDSAMYFCASSEWGETYEQYFGPGTRLTVT.

This chain joins TRBV25-1 and TRBJ2-2; 7 nucleotides line up with TRBD2. V was pared by 1 base and J by 0 bases, with 5 bases of the junction left unmatched. This CDR3 contains 17 residues. Germline CDR1 is MGHDK and CDR2 is SYGVNS. CDR3 protein: CASSEWGGRANTGELFF. The CDR3 DNA follows: TGTGCCAGCAGTGAATGGGGCGGGAGAGCGAACACCGGGGAGCTGTTTTTT.

The gene calls are TRBV5-1 and TRBJ1-2, with D tentatively TRBD1 (5 bases). Per germline, CDR1 SGHRS and CDR2 YFSETQ. This CDR3 is built from 14 residues. V was trimmed by 0 bases and J by 5 bases, leaving 11 bases between them. CDR3 region: CASSLGSPGYGYTF. CDR3 DNA sequence: TGCGCCAGCAGCTTGGGAAGTCCAGGGTATGGCTACACCTTC.

A remark on this clone: Different DNA sequences within this sample yield the same CDR3. The genes are TRBV2 and TRBJ1-6; a possible D gene is TRBD1 (6 bases). V was trimmed by 4 bases and J by 9 bases, leaving 13 bases between them. CDR1 and CDR2 from the germline V gene are SNHLY and FYNNEI. The CDR3 has 14 residues. The CDR3 spells CASSAQGSSSPLHF. Written as DNA, the CDR3 is TGTGCCAGCAGTGCCCAGGGGTCATCTTCACCCCTCCACTTT.

The rearrangement links TRBV7-3 to TRBJ2-3, with no clear D. Per the germline V gene, CDR1 is SGHTA and CDR2 is FQGTGA. This CDR3 spans 13 amino acids. V was trimmed by 5 bases and J by 2 bases, leaving 8 bases between them. The CDR3 DNA reads TGTGCCAGCAGCCTTCTGCACACAGATACGCAGTATTTT. Translating it yields CASSLLHTDTQYF.

The chain links TRBV6-6 to TRBJ2-5, with 7 bases matching TRBD1. The CDR3 length is 14 residues. With V trimmed by 6 bases and J by 4 bases, 8 bases remained unmatched. CDR1 and CDR2 from the germline V gene are MNHNY and SVGAGI (reference sequence). Written as DNA, the CDR3 is TGTGCCAGCAGAGCCGACAGGGTTGGAGAGACCCAGTACTTC. It translates to CASRADRVGETQYF.

In its sample, this clone was seen once. The chain joins TRBV20-1 to TRBJ1-2; D gene unclear. CDR3 length: 14 residues. Deletions cut 3 bases from V and 0 bases from J, with 11 bases between. Germline V gene lookup returns CDR1 DFQATT and CDR2 SNEGSKA (reference sequence). Here the CDR3 reads CSASGHPANYGYTF. In DNA, the CDR3 is TGCAGTGCTAGTGGGCACCCAGCTAACTATGGCTACACCTTC.

This chain uses TRBV12-5 with TRBJ1-1; D not certain. The CDR3 is 13 residues long. Trimming shortened V by 2 bases and J by 5 bases, and 9 bases separated the two germline ends. The V gene's germline CDR1 is LGHNT and CDR2 FRNRAP. The CDR3 loop reads CASGLTGPTEAFF. Written as DNA, the CDR3 is TGTGCTAGTGGTTTGACCGGTCCGACTGAAGCTTTCTTT.

The chain uses TRBV7-8 and TRBJ1-5; the match to TRBD1 covers 9 bases. The CDR3 runs 17 residues. Trimming removed 5 bases from V and 2 bases from J; junction bases left unmatched: 10. Germline values: CDR1 SGHVS, CDR2 FQNEAQ. CDR3 coding DNA: TGTGCCAGCAGCCCAAATCCGGGACAGGGTGGCAATCAGCCCCAGCATTTT. Its translation is CASSPNPGQGGNQPQHF.

V and J are TRBV2 and TRBJ2-4, with a weak D call TRBD2 (6 bases). There are 14 residues in the CDR3. Trimming took 2 bases from V and 3 from J, leaving 8 bases between them. Germline V gene data show CDR1 as SNHLY and CDR2 as FYNNEI. The CDR3 sequence is CASSEQGGKNIQYF. The CDR3 DNA follows: TGTGCCAGCAGTGAACAGGGAGGCAAAAACATTCAGTACTTC.

The chain carries TRBV2 and TRBJ1-6, with D perhaps matching TRBD1 (6 bases). The CDR3 is 13 amino acids. CDR1 and CDR2 (germline): SNHLY, FYNNEI. The CDR3 protein is CAGTLQGNSPLHF. The CDR3 bases are TGTGCAGGCACGTTGCAGGGGAATTCACCCCTCCACTTT.

The chain carries TRBV4-3 and TRBJ2-2; D is ambiguous. V was clipped by 1 base and J by 2 bases, with 8 bases between them. The V gene's germline CDR1 is LGHNA and CDR2 YSLEER. This CDR3 has 15 amino acids. As DNA, the CDR3 is TGCGCCAGCAGCCAAGTCCCTATTAACACCGGGGAGCTGTTTTTT. Its protein product is CASSQVPINTGELFF.

This rearrangement joins TRBV12-3 or TRBV12-4 to TRBJ2-2, with unresolved D. CDR3 length equals 13 residues. V lost 6 bases to trimming and J lost 6 bases, with 11 bases between them. The CDR3, as DNA: TGTGCCAGCAGCTCCGGGCCGGCCGGGGAGCTGTTTTTT. Translating gives CASSSGPAGELFF.

The chain carries TRBV15 and TRBJ2-7, with D uncertain. Germline V lookup: CDR1 LNHNV, CDR2 YYDKDF (reference sequence). Deletions cut 0 bases from V and 3 bases from J, with 18 bases between. The CDR3 has 17 residues. The chain's CDR3 is CATSRDTLLGRRYEQYF. CDR3 DNA: TGTGCCACCAGCAGAGATACCTTATTGGGTAGACGCTACGAGCAGTACTTC.

The genes are TRBV5-6 and TRBJ2-4; D is perhaps TRBD2 (6 bases). Per the germline V gene, CDR1 is SGHDT and CDR2 is YYEEEE. This CDR3 has 14 amino acids. The germline V and J ends were trimmed by 4 bases and 4 bases, with 12 bases remaining between them. The CDR3 is CASSTGLEKNIQYF. The CDR3 DNA follows: TGTGCCAGCAGCACGGGACTGGAGAAAAACATTCAGTACTTC.

The V and J genes are TRBV18 and TRBJ2-7; D remains ambiguous. Between the trimmed V and J ends, which lost 0 bases and 3 bases, there was a span of 9 bases. Germline V gives CDR1 KGHSH, CDR2 LQKENI. This CDR3 has 14 amino acids. CDR3 in amino acids: CASSPPLIGYEQYF. In nucleotides, the CDR3 is TGTGCCAGCTCACCACCCCTCATAGGCTACGAGCAGTACTTC.

The CDR3 sequence is CASSQGPGVTGELFF. The CDR3, as DNA: TGCGCCAGCAGCCAAGGCCCAGGGGTCACCGGGGAGCTGTTTTTT. This chain connects TRBV4-1 to TRBJ2-2, with a tentative D call TRBD1 (6 bases). Germline V gives CDR1 MGHRA, CDR2 YSYEKL. The CDR3 loop spans 15 amino acids. V was cut by 1 base and J by 4 bases, with 10 bases left in between.

J is TRBJ1-6 and V is TRBV18; a weak D match, TRBD1 (5 bases). V was pared by 2 bases and J by 8 bases, with 13 bases between. This CDR3 contains 15 residues. Germline V gives CDR1 KGHSH, CDR2 LQKENI. CDR3 sequence: CASSPGAGVDSPLHF. For the CDR3, the DNA is TGTGCCAGCTCACCAGGGGCGGGGGTCGATTCACCCCTCCACTTT. Combining the CDR3 with reference TRBV18 and TRBJ1-6 gives the whole variable domain NAGVMQNPRHLVRRRGQEARLRCSPMKGHSHVYWYRQLPEEGLKFMVYLQKENIIDESGMPKERFSAEFPKEGPSILRIQQVVRGDSAAYFCASSPGAGVDSPLHFGNGTRLTVT.

The chain carries TRBV9 and TRBJ2-4; 15 bases fit TRBD2. Germline trimming cut 0 bases from V and 1 base from J; bases unmatched to any gene: 2. CDR3 length: 18 amino acids. Germline V gives CDR1 SGDLS, CDR2 YYNGEE. CDR3 region: CASSVGTSGRAAKNIQYF. In DNA form, the CDR3 reads TGTGCCAGCAGCGTAGGGACTAGCGGGAGGGCCGCCAAAAACATTCAGTACTTC.

This chain links TRBV7-2 with TRBJ2-7; 9 bases agree with TRBD1. The J segment lost 4 bases and the V segment lost 4 bases, leaving 5 bases of the junction unmatched. Germline V gene sequence: CDR1 SGHTA, CDR2 FQGNSA. This CDR3 is 14 amino acids long. CDR3 protein: CASSWGQGGYEQYF. CDR3 nucleotides: TGTGCCAGCAGCTGGGGACAGGGAGGGTACGAGCAGTACTTC.

V usage is TRBV28 and J usage is TRBJ2-3, with TRBD2 identical over 14 bases. J gave up 4 bases and V 5 bases, and 11 bases lay outside the gene matches. The CDR3 sequence is 18 residues long. The V gene's germline CDR1 is MDHEN and CDR2 SYDVKM. For the CDR3, the DNA is TGTGCCAGCAGTCAGACTAGCGGGAGGGCCCTCCCTGCAGATACGCAGTATTTT. Protein sequence: CASSQTSGRALPADTQYF.

The J gene is TRBJ2-2, the V gene TRBV9; 8 positions agree with TRBD1. The CDR3 is 15 amino acids. Germline-derived CDR1 and CDR2 are SGDLS and YYNGEE. V gave up 4 bases and J gave up 1 base; unmatched junction bases: 3. CDR3 DNA: TGTGCCAGCAGCATCAGGGGGCAGAACACCGGGGAGCTGTTTTTT. The encoded protein is CASSIRGQNTGELFF.

The J gene is TRBJ1-6, the V gene TRBV6-4; 9 bases agree with TRBD1. Germline CDR1 MRHNA, CDR2 SNTAGT. J gave up 7 bases and V 6 bases, and 4 bases lay outside the gene matches. The CDR3 has 14 amino acids. The CDR3 nucleotides are TGTGCCAGCAGAAGCGGACAGGGGAATTCACCCCTCCACTTT. It is translated as CASRSGQGNSPLHF.